This T cell receptor beta chain originates from a study of OX40 agonist ivuxolimab in advanced cancers. Assay used: immunoSEQ multiplex PCR; TCRdb lists only in-frame clones, some missing. Of about 72,000 clones in the sample, roughly 89% were seen once. Study-wide results and caveats: Researchers report that CD8+ T cells had, on average, more expanded clones than CD4+.

Comments on this clone: The antigen remains undetermined.

The CDR3 sequence is 9 residues long. Looked up from germline, CDR1 is SGHAT and CDR2 is FQNNGV. Trimming took 6 bases from V and 8 from J, leaving 2 bases between them. The material sequenced was CD4+ or CD8+ T cells sorted from blood, taken in a trial of the OX40 agonist ivuxolimab. The chain recombines TRBV11-2 with TRBJ1-5; D is uncertain. The sequence derives from an adult with an advanced solid tumor such as melanoma, head and neck, liver or kidney cancer. Here the CDR3 reads CASREPQHF. The CDR3 bases are TGTGCCAGCAGAGAGCCCCAGCATTTT.